In its sample, the clone carrying this TCR beta chain was seen once. As yet, its antigen is unknown. This entry belongs to a study of graft-versus-host responses after intestinal transplantation. Study background: Grafts were multivisceral, liver-intestinal, or isolated intestinal. Anti-thymocyte globulin induction, then tacrolimus and steroids for around 3 years, went to all recipients.

Assay used: immunoSEQ multiplex PCR; TCRdb lists only in-frame clones, some missing. The table includes over 100,000 clones, approximately 95% detected once. Regarding the study as a whole: Investigators detected GvH clones in recipient marrow, with some emerging earlier in ileum or blood. Early post-transplant falls in HvG clones accompanied the peak levels of circulating GvH clones.

This CDR3 is 16 amino acids long. Germline V gives CDR1 MNHEY, CDR2 SMNVEV (reference sequence). V was cut by 5 bases and J by 4 bases, with 20 bases left in between. This chain uses TRBV27 with TRBJ2-5; D may be TRBD1 (6 bases). Source: unstimulated CD8+ T cells sorted from spleen or lymph node cells, taken before intestinal transplant. The clonotype comes from a human donor who received an intestinal transplant. CDR3 sequence (DNA): TGTGCCAGCAGTACAAGCGGTACCTCAGGGGTAGAGACCCAGTACTTC. This codes for CASSTSGTSGVETQYF.